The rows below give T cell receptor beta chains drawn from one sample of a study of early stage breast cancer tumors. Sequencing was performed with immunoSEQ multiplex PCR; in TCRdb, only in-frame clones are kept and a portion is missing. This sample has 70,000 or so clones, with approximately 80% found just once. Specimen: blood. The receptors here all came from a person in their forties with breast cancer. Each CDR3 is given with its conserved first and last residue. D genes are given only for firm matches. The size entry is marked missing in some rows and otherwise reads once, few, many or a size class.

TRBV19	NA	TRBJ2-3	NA	TGTGCCAGTAGTAGAGGAGATACGCAGTATTTT	CASSRGDTQYF
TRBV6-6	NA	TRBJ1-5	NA	TGTGCCAGCAGTCACGAGGGTTTAGGCAATCAGCCCCAGCATTTT	CASSHEGLGNQPQHF
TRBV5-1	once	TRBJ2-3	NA	TGCGCCAGCAGCTTAGGTAGCACGCCAGATACGCAGTATTTT	CASSLGSTPDTQYF
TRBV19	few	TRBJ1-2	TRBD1	TGTGCCAGTAGTACGAACAGGGGGAAAGAGGGCTACACCTTC	CASSTNRGKEGYTF
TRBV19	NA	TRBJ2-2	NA	TGTGCCAGTAGTATAGCCAGCCGCGGGGAGCTGTTTTTT	CASSIASRGELFF
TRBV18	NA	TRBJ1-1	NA	TGTGCCAGCTCACACCCGGGTCAGGGTAACACTGAAGCTTTCTTT	CASSHPGQGNTEAFF
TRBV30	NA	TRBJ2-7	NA	TGTGCCTGGAGACCAGATAGTCTGTACGAGCAGTACTTC	CAWRPDSLYEQYF
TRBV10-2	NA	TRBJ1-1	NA	TGCGCCAGCAGTGAGGTGGGGAACACTGAAGCTTTCTTT	CASSEVGNTEAFF
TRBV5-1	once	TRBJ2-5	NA	TGCGCCAGCAGGAGGACAGACCAAGAGACCCAGTACTTC	CASRRTDQETQYF
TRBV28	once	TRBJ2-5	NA	TGTGCCAGCAGTTTCGGAAGAGGGGCTGGAAGGGAGACCCAGTACTTC	CASSFGRGAGRETQYF
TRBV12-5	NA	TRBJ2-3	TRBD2	TGTGCTAGTGGTTTGACTAGCGGGAGCACAGATACGCAGTATTTT	CASGLTSGSTDTQYF
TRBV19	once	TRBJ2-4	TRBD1	TGTGCCAGTAGCAGTCAGGGACAGCTTGGTCAGGTAATTCAGTACTTC	CASSSQGQLGQVIQYF
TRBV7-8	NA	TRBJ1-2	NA	TGTGCCAGCAGCTTCTCGGTCCGGGACTATGGCTACACCTTC	CASSFSVRDYGYTF
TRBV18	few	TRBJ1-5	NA	TGTGCCAGCTCACCCTTGGGGGGGGTTGATAGCAATCAGCCCCAGCATTTT	CASSPLGGVDSNQPQHF
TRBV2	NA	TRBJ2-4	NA	TGTGCCAGCAGTGAAGATAGAGGCAGCAAAAACATTCAGTACTTC	CASSEDRGSKNIQYF
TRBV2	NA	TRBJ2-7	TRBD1	TGTGCCAGCGACAGGGCCTACGAGCAGTACTTC	CASDRAYEQYF
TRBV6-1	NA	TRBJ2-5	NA	TGTGCCAGCAGTGAATCTGGTAGCTTAGAGACCCAGTACTTC	CASSESGSLETQYF
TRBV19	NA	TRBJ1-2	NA	TGTGCCAGTAGTCCCCGGAGAGGGATTGATGGCTACACCTTC	CASSPRRGIDGYTF
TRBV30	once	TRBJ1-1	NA	TGTGCCTGGAGTTCAGGAGTTATGAACACTGAAGCTTTCTTT	CAWSSGVMNTEAFF
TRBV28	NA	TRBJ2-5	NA	TGTGCCAGCAGTTTATTCCAGGGAGGAGTAGAGACCCAGTACTTC	CASSLFQGGVETQYF
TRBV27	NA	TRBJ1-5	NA	TGTGCCAGCAGTTTACGGCAGGGCAGCAATCAGCCCCAGCATTTT	CASSLRQGSNQPQHF
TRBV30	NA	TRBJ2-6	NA	TGTGCCTGGGGACGGAACTCTGGGGCCAACGTCCTGACTTTC	CAWGRNSGANVLTF
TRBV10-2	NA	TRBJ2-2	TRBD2	TGCGCCAGCAGTGAGACTAGCGGGAGGGGGGAGCTGTTTTTT	CASSETSGRGELFF
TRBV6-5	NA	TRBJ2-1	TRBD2	TGTGCCAGCATCGGTAGCGGGAGAGAGTACAATGAGCAGTTCTTC	CASIGSGREYNEQFF
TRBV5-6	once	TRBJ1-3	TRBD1	TGTGCCAGCAGCTTTCGGCCAGGGGGCGCCGGAAACACCATATATTTT	CASSFRPGGAGNTIYF
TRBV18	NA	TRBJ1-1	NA	TGTGCCAGCTCACCCTTCTCCACACGGGCAAACACTGAAGCTTTCTTT	CASSPFSTRANTEAFF
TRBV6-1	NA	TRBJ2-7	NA	TGTGCCAGCAAGGACATCTACTACGAGCAGTACTTC	CASKDIYYEQYF
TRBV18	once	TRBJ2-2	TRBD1	TGTGCCAGCTCACCCATACAGGGGAAGGACACCGGGGAGCTGTTTTTT	CASSPIQGKDTGELFF
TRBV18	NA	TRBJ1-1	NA	TGTGCCAGCTCACCCCAGGGTTTAGGTTTACTCACTGAAGCTTTCTTT	CASSPQGLGLLTEAFF
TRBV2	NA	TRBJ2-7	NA	TGTGCCAGCAGGTCCAGCGGGACAGGCTCCTACGAGCAGTACTTC	CASRSSGTGSYEQYF
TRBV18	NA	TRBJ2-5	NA	TGTGCCAGCTCACCGGAATCTAGAGGGGAGACCCAGTACTTC	CASSPESRGETQYF
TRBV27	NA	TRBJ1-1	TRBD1	TGTGCCAGCAGTGTCTCCGGGACAGGGAACACTGAAGCTTTCTTT	CASSVSGTGNTEAFF
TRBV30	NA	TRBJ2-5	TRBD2	TGTGCCTGGAGTGTAATGACGGAGGGAGGGCCCAGGGAGACCCAGTACTTC	CAWSVMTEGGPRETQYF
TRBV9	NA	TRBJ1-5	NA	TGTGCCAGCAGCGTAGGCTGGGACGAGAATCAGCCCCAGCATTTT	CASSVGWDENQPQHF
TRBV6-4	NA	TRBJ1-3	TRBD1	TGTGCCAGCAGTGACCCCACAGGGGGCTCTGGAAACACCATATATTTT	CASSDPTGGSGNTIYF
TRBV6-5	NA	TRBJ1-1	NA	TGTGCCAGCAGTTACTCCACGGCGAACACTGAAGCTTTCTTT	CASSYSTANTEAFF
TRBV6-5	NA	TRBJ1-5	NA	TGTGCCAGCAGTTGGGGATACAATCAGCCCCAGCATTTT	CASSWGYNQPQHF
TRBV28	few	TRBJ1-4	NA	TGTGCCAGCAGTACCACCTTCGGGGTTAGGAATGAAAAACTGTTTTTT	CASSTTFGVRNEKLFF
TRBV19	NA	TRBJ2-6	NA	TGTGCCAGTAGTATAGTAAGTTCTGGGGCCAACGTCCTGACTTTC	CASSIVSSGANVLTF
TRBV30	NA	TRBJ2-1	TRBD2	TGTGCCGGTGGGAGGGGACTAGCATACAATGAGCAGTTCTTC	CAGGRGLAYNEQFF
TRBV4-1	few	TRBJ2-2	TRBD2	TGCGCCAGCAGCCAAGGTAGCGGGAGAGGGAACACCGGGGAGCTGTTTTTT	CASSQGSGRGNTGELFF
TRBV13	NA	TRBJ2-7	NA	TGTGCCAGCAGCCGAGACAGTACCTACGAGCAGTACTTC	CASSRDSTYEQYF
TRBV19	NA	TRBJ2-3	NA	TGTGCCTGTAGTTGGCAGCCCACAGATACGCAGTATTTT	CACSWQPTDTQYF
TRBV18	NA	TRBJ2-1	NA	TGTGCCAGCTCTCTCGAGAGGCAGCGGGCGCTTTCCTACAATGAGCAGTTCTTC	CASSLERQRALSYNEQFF
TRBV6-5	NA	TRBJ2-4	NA	TGTGCCAGCAGTCCCGGGAGAGGGGGCCTAAACATTCAGTACTTC	CASSPGRGGLNIQYF
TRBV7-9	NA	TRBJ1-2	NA	TGTGCCAGCAGCTTATTTATCGGGGGAGATGGCTACACCTTC	CASSLFIGGDGYTF
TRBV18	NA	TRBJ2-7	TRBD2	TGTGCCAGCTCACTTAGCGGGAGGGCCGTATTCGGCTACGAGCAGTACTTC	CASSLSGRAVFGYEQYF
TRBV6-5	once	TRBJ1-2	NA	TGTGCCAGCAGTTACTCAGGACCTAACTATGGCTACACCTTC	CASSYSGPNYGYTF
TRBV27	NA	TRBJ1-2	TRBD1	TGTGCCAGCAGTTCCTGGGACAGGATAACAGACTATGGCTACACCTTC	CASSSWDRITDYGYTF